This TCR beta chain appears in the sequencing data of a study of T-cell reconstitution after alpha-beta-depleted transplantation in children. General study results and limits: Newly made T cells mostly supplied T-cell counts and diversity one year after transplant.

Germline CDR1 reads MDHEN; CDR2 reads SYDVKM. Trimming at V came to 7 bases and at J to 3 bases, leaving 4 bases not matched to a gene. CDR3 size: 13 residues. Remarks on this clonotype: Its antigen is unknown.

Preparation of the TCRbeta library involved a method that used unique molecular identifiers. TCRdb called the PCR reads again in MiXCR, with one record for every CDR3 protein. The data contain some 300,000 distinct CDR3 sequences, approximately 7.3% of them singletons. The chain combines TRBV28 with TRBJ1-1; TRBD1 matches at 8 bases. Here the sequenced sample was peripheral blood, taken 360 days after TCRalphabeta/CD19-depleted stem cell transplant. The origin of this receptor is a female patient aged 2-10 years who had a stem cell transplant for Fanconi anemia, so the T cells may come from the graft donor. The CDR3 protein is CASKETGDTEAFF. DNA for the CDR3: TGTGCCAGCAAAGAGACAGGGGACACTGAAGCTTTCTTT. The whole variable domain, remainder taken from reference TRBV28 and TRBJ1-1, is DVKVTQSSRYLVKRTGEKVFLECVQDMDHENMFWYRQDPGLGLRLIYFSYDVKMKEKGDIPEGYSVSREKKERFSLILESASTNQTSMYLCASKETGDTEAFFGQGTRLTVV.